Sequencing of this T cell receptor beta chain was carried out in a study of response to subunit inactivated influenza vaccine. TCRdb ran MiXCR on the RT-PCR reads and lists one entry per CDR3 protein. This table has hundreds of thousands of distinct CDR3 sequences, around 16% appearing once. This CDR3 is built from 16 residues. Germline-derived CDR1 and CDR2 are MNHEY and SVGAGI. V shed 0 bases, J shed 5 bases, and the junction held 7 bases outside the gene matches. The chain uses TRBV6-5 and TRBJ2-1, with TRBD2 matching over 7 bases. The sequencing here drew on PBMCs from blood, taken about 11 days after vaccination. The sequence was collected from a man between 45 and 60 years old who received an inactivated influenza vaccine. The CDR3 DNA reads TGTGCCAGCAGTTACTCGGTTCCGGGAGGAAACAATGAGCAGTTCTTC. It specifies CASSYSVPGGNNEQFF.